Listed below are T cell receptor beta chains from one sample, sequenced in a study of T cell responses to AZD1222 COVID-19 vaccine. Profiled with immunoSEQ multiplex PCR; TCRdb holds only in-frame clones, not every one. This table has some 200,000 clones, approximately 91% appearing once. The specimen was peripheral blood, collected on day 0 of AZD1222 vaccination. The receptors come from an adult in good health. Each CDR3 is given without its conserved first and last residue.

CDR3,J,V
ASSFQIGQGWTEAF,TRBJ1-1,TRBV5-1
ASRIGQVGYEQY,TRBJ2-7,TRBV5-6
ASSLAEVNYGYT,TRBJ1-2,TRBV7-9
ASSGDRVAF,TRBJ1-1,TRBV2
ASRISGRPYEQY,TRBJ2-7,TRBV14
ASSGSWYTGELF,TRBJ2-2,TRBV19
ASSQGEGQPQH,TRBJ1-5,TRBV14
ASSLGSGSSYNEQF,TRBJ2-1,TRBV5-1
ASSLVLADASTDTQY,TRBJ2-3,TRBV13
ATSDSDRAYEQY,TRBJ2-7,TRBV24-1
SVVGRGETQY,TRBJ2-5,TRBV29-1
ASSLGTHLFGEQF,TRBJ2-1,TRBV5-6
ASSRQGLSGTDTQY,TRBJ2-3,TRBV7-9
ASSIGGDEAF,TRBJ1-1,TRBV11-2
ASSRAPQVGNEQF,TRBJ2-1,TRBV7-9
ASSLGAELPDSGANVLT,TRBJ2-6,TRBV13
ASSPGQGWSPLH,TRBJ1-6,TRBV11-1
ASIGGGPEQY,TRBJ2-7,TRBV2
SVAAQGNRDYGYT,TRBJ1-2,TRBV29-1
ASSSSGTPTYEQY,TRBJ2-7,TRBV7-2
ASSDGLAGRDEQF,TRBJ2-1,TRBV11-3
ASSSRYEQY,TRBJ2-7,TRBV6-5
ASSQVGGNTEAF,TRBJ1-1,TRBV4-3
ASSSLTGTGPDTQY,TRBJ2-3,TRBV27
ASSQDTGTYEQY,TRBJ2-7,TRBV4-3
SARAINEQF,TRBJ2-1,TRBV20-1
ASSRTSGNNEQF,TRBJ2-1,TRBV19
ASSLSGTFSNQPQH,TRBJ1-5,TRBV27
ASSLNTGEVGDTQY,TRBJ2-3,TRBV5-1
ASRRDTGYEQY,TRBJ2-7,TRBV6-5
ASSPKKKWVETQY,TRBJ2-5,TRBV14
ASGLERGAINEQF,TRBJ2-1,TRBV12-5
ASSTPEGEDEQY,TRBJ2-7,TRBV5-1
ATSRRTGEQTQY,TRBJ2-5,TRBV15
ASSYGFRGPGANVLT,TRBJ2-6,TRBV6-2/TRBV6-3
ASSQGMTGVNEKLF,TRBJ1-4,TRBV14
ASSARTSADTQY,TRBJ2-3,TRBV9
ASSTNRGGYGYT,TRBJ1-2,TRBV6-2/TRBV6-3
ASLPGQGWAGELF,TRBJ2-2,TRBV7-9
ASSQGTVNQPQH,TRBJ1-5,TRBV3-1/TRBV3-2
ASSLSAYGYEQY,TRBJ2-7,TRBV27
ASSQEGREAYEQY,TRBJ2-7,TRBV4-2
AIRGGAAEKLF,TRBJ1-4,TRBV10-3
ASSPTTGQY,TRBJ2-3,TRBV13
SASIGTLGYGYT,TRBJ1-2,TRBV20-1
ASSPNPGGEQF,TRBJ2-1,TRBV3-1/TRBV3-2
ASSLGSAGTEAF,TRBJ1-1,TRBV5-4
ASSVDIQGRAQY,TRBJ2-3,TRBV9
ASSPGLAGGNEQF,TRBJ2-1,TRBV6-6
ASSQQTGDYGYT,TRBJ1-2,TRBV4-3
ASSWTSGTAMEQY,TRBJ2-7,TRBV5-1
ASSYARLGHNYGYT,TRBJ1-2,TRBV6-2/TRBV6-3
ASSVGGLNYGYT,TRBJ1-2,TRBV9
ASNQLAGYNEQF,TRBJ2-1,TRBV19
ASSLLWQGGTEAF,TRBJ1-1,TRBV5-6
ASTVAGDTDTQY,TRBJ2-3,TRBV3-1/TRBV3-2
ASSLSGTTGELF,TRBJ2-2,TRBV2
ASSPSGASGRGETQY,TRBJ2-5,TRBV4-2
ASSVWRTSGGSTDTQY,TRBJ2-3,TRBV6-2/TRBV6-3
ASSGLAGGRGSYNEQF,TRBJ2-1,TRBV9